These 2 T cell receptor beta chains were sequenced from one sample in a study of cytomegalovirus exposure and HLA in healthy donors. PCR was performed using 60 Vbeta and 13 Jbeta primers. Assay used: immunoSEQ multiplex PCR; TCRdb lists only in-frame clones, some missing. The sample has about 67,000 clones. Sequences were obtained from PBMCs. These receptors were collected from a boy younger than 18 in good health and CMV-seronegative.

The chain joins TRBV5-1 to TRBJ2-5; 8 nucleotides align to TRBD2. The CDR3 is made up of 16 amino acids. The germline gives CDR1 SGHRS, CDR2 YFSETQ. The V gene end was trimmed by 1 base and the J gene end by 1 base; junction bases not matched to a gene: 6. The DNA of the CDR3 is TGCGCCAGCAGCTTGAACGGCGGGGGGTCCCAAGAGACCCAGTACTTC. Its translation is CASSLNGGGSQETQYF.

This chain connects TRBV5-1 to TRBJ2-7; 9 nucleotides line up with TRBD1. Germline V gives CDR1 SGHRS, CDR2 YFSETQ. J gave up 5 bases and V 4 bases, and 4 bases lay outside the gene matches. The CDR3 spans 13 residues. The CDR3 region has the DNA TGCGCCAGCAGCGGAGGGACAGGGAACGAGCAGTACTTC. This gives the protein CASSGGTGNEQYF.